This paragraph covers one T cell receptor beta chain sequence. This clonotype occurred many times. The antigen it recognizes is unknown. Qualities for individual bases were not recorded, and no much larger clone is one base off. Sample time point, as interpreted from the label and publication: persistent/refractory GD, antithyroid drugs over 5 years with positive TRAb. For both TCR sequencing and RNA sequencing, RNA was extracted from PBMCs in TRIzol. The diagnosis of Graves' disease was made according to American Thyroid Association guidelines. The patients came from an endocrinology department in Xi'an, China. Each patient gave 8.5 to 9.5 milliliters of peripheral blood, collected in an EDTA anticoagulant tube. Ficoll Paque Plus density gradient separation was used to isolate PBMCs, and no further T cell sorting was done. An Agilent 2100 Bioanalyzer and agarose gel were used to check RNA quality, while a NanoDrop 2000 measured RNA concentration.

V has 5 bases trimmed and J has 1 base trimmed; junction bases matching no gene number 6. The CDR3 starts with the cysteine, ends with the phenylalanine, and has 15 residues. Only CDR3 DNA is held: 45 bases, read in frame from base 1. CDR1 SGHAT and CDR2 FQNNGV are derived from the germline V gene. Receptor amplification or capture employed multiplex PCR. TCRdb lists the instrument as Illumina HiSeq 4000. CDR3 regions were amplified by Arm-PCR with iRepertoire HTBI primers to construct TCR beta libraries. Before sequencing, the PCR products went through gel purification. Per the authors' processing: Gene usage analysis of CDR3 amino acid clonotypes used the 50 to 70 TRBV and approximately 13 TRBJ segments found across samples. Filtered high-quality paired reads were merged into contigs using COPE and FqMerger. BLAST was used to align contigs to the IMGT TRBV, TRBD and TRBJ reference genes, and CDR3 was defined following IMGT. Clonotypes above 0.1% frequency were classified as highly expanded clones. Repertoire diversity was measured by Shannon entropy, and V-J evenness by the Gini coefficient. Clonotypes shared by more than one individual were considered public. Clones were called with MiXCR by TCRdb after fastp trimmed the public reads at Q25, and only in-frame beta chains were retained. Rows with one shared CDR3 protein collapse into an entry with the most common genes and DNA. The V and J calls shown here were made by TCRdb, not taken from the authors' results. A total of around 460,000 distinct CDR3 sequences appear in this sample, about 20% of them only once. 10% to 15% of the sample lies in the top ten.

The data are from a study of regulatory T cells in long-lasting Graves disease (dated by TCRdb to the early 2020s). With respect to the entire study: Persistent Graves' disease was defined as persistently positive TSH receptor autoantibodies together with antithyroid drug treatment for over 5 years. Peripheral blood TCR sequencing and RNA sequencing compared persistent Graves' disease patients with newly diagnosed Graves' disease patients. The study was conducted in China and was registered as a clinical trial. Persistent Graves' disease patients in the clinical cohort had taken antithyroid drugs for roughly ten years on average. A total of 33 samples underwent TCR sequencing: around 13 from persistent and some 20 from newly diagnosed Graves' disease patients.

Findings and caveats that apply to the study as a whole: Peripheral blood alone was examined, since thyroid tissue, which constituted the primary lesion, could not be accessed. Sequencing and analysis were limited to the TCR beta chain. Lower TCR Shannon entropy and fewer highly expanded clones were observed in persistent Graves' disease patients than in newly diagnosed patients, which suggested clonal expansion. A larger number of public clonotypes was shared among persistent patients (around 3,000) than among newly diagnosed patients (roughly 970). The small sample size was acknowledged by the authors as a limitation that may reduce accuracy. TRBV28, TRBJ1-2 and TRBJ2-5 were preferentially used in persistent disease, while TRBV20-1 and TRBJ2-1 were favored in newly diagnosed disease.

The chain links TRBV11-2 with TRBJ1-1, and TRBD1 matches 8 of the central bases. The source is a female donor with Graves disease. Sample: peripheral blood mononuclear cells (PBMCs), taken when the disease was refractory, from a patient treated with antithyroid drugs. CDR3 sequence: CASSGTGDSNTEAFF. The DNA reads TGTGCCAGCAGCGGGACAGGAGATTCGAACACTGAAGCTTTCTTT.